The source of this TCR beta chain is a study of siplizumab effects on memory and regulatory T cells. The study, taken as a whole, reports: The apparent diversity of naive T cells exceeded that of memory cells, and naive T cells seemed to make a major contribution to the alloresponse. Siplizumab, the agent tested, significantly reduced alloreactive sequences traceable to unstimulated CD4+ memory cells.

A remark on this clone: Antigen: not known.

Germline V gene lookup returns CDR1 SGHRS and CDR2 YFSETQ. With V trimmed by 4 bases and J by 6 bases, 4 bases remained unmatched. This CDR3 has 14 amino acids. The assay looked at some 10^5 TCR templates in each sample. Using immunoSEQ multiplex PCR, the repertoire was profiled, and TCRdb retains in-frame clones only, with some absent. The repertoire holds 90,000 to 110,000 clones, with just over 90% as singletons. The V and J genes are TRBV5-1 and TRBJ2-2, with TRBD1 identical over 9 bases. This clonotype was obtained from a human donor in good health. Material for sequencing was Tregs sorted from blood. The DNA for the CDR3 is TGCGCCAGCAGCCGGGGGACAGGGCCCGGGGAGCTGTTTTTT. Translation: CASSRGTGPGELFF.